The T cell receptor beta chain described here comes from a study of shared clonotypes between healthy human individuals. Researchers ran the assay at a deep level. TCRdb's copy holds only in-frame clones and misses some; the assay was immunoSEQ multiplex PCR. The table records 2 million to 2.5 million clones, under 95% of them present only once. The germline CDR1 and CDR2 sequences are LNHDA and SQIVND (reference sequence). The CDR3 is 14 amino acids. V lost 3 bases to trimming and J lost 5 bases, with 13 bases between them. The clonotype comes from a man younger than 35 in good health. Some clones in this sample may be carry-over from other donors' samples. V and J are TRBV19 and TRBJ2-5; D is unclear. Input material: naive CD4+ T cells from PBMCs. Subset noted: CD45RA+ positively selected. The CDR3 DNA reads TGTGCCAGTAGTATCGGTCCCGGGCGGGAGACCCAGTACTTC. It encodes CASSIGPGRETQYF.